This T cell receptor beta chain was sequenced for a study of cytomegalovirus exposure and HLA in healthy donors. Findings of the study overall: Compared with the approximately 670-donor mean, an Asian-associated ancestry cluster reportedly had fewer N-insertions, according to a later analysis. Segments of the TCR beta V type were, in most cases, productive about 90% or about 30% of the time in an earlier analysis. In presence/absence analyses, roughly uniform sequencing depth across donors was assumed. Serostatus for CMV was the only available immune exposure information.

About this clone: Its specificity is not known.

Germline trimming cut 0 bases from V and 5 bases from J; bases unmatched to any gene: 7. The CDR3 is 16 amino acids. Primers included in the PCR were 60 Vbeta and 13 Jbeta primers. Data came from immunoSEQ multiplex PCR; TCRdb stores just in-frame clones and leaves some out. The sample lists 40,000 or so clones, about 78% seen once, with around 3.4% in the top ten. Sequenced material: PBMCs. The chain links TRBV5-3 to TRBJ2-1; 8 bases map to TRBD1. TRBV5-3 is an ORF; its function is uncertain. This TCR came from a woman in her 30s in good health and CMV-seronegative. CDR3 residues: CARSLATGVPHNEQFF. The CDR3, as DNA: TGTGCCAGAAGCTTGGCGACAGGGGTCCCCCACAATGAGCAGTTCTTC.